These T cell receptor beta chains were read from a single sample in a study of vaccination and CD4 T cells after COVID-19. These receptors are not linked to any known antigen. TCRdb re-derived calls from the PCR reads in MiXCR, one entry per CDR3 protein. The data show about 16,000 distinct CDR3 sequences, with around 50% seen just once and about 3.8% held by the top ten. The sample here was CD4+ T cells from blood, cultured in vitro, taken before SARS-CoV-2 vaccination. The receptors here all came from a human donor who had recovered from COVID-19. The CDR3 runs from the conserved cysteine through the conserved F or W. A D gene is named only where the DNA matches it firmly. Clone size is not always given. Where it is, it says once, few, many or a class for expanded clones.

clone_size: NA; j_call: TRBJ2-2; d_call: TRBD1; v_call: TRBV28; cdr3_aa: CASSIPPRTGTGELFF; cdr3_nt: TGTGCCAGCAGTATACCCCCCCGGACAGGGACCGGGGAGCTGTTTTTT
clone_size: few; j_call: TRBJ2-3; d_call: NA; v_call: TRBV29-1; cdr3_aa: CSVDQIDTQYF; cdr3_nt: TGCAGCGTTGACCAGATAGATACGCAGTATTTT
clone_size: once; j_call: TRBJ1-6; d_call: NA; v_call: TRBV11-1; cdr3_aa: CASSRITRGPNSPLHF; cdr3_nt: TGTGCCAGCAGCCGCATCACGCGGGGGCCCAATTCACCCCTCCACTTT
clone_size: NA; j_call: TRBJ1-2; d_call: NA; v_call: TRBV6-5; cdr3_aa: CASSYDRGNYGYTF; cdr3_nt: TGTGCCAGCAGTTACGATCGGGGGAACTATGGCTACACCTTC
clone_size: NA; j_call: TRBJ1-5; d_call: NA; v_call: TRBV4-2; cdr3_aa: CASSQGPESNQPQHF; cdr3_nt: TGTGCCAGCAGCCAAGGACCCGAGAGCAATCAGCCCCAGCATTTT
clone_size: once; j_call: TRBJ1-6; d_call: TRBD1; v_call: TRBV6-2/TRBV6-3; cdr3_aa: CASSPRDRNSPLHF; cdr3_nt: TGTGCCAGCAGTCCTCGGGACAGAAATTCACCCCTCCACTTT
clone_size: NA; j_call: TRBJ1-5; d_call: NA; v_call: TRBV7-2; cdr3_aa: CASSFIGVGSNQPQHF; cdr3_nt: TGTGCCAGCAGCTTTATCGGGGTTGGCAGTAATCAGCCCCAGCATTTT
clone_size: NA; j_call: TRBJ1-5; d_call: NA; v_call: TRBV2; cdr3_aa: CASSEQGPGQPQHF; cdr3_nt: TGTGCCAGCAGTGAACAGGGGCCCGGGCAGCCCCAGCATTTT
clone_size: few; j_call: TRBJ2-3; d_call: TRBD2; v_call: TRBV7-2; cdr3_aa: CASQRVAGAYSDTQYF; cdr3_nt: TGTGCCAGCCAACGGGTAGCGGGAGCTTATTCAGATACGCAGTATTTT
clone_size: NA; j_call: TRBJ2-3; d_call: NA; v_call: TRBV28; cdr3_aa: CASSSQTTDTQYF; cdr3_nt: TGTGCCAGCAGTTCCCAGACCACAGATACGCAGTATTTT
clone_size: NA; j_call: TRBJ1-2; d_call: TRBD1; v_call: TRBV6-5; cdr3_aa: CASSYLGGTGTSNYGYTF; cdr3_nt: TGTGCCAGCAGTTACCTGGGAGGGACAGGCACCTCTAACTATGGCTACACCTTC
clone_size: NA; j_call: TRBJ2-3; d_call: NA; v_call: TRBV30; cdr3_aa: CAWTEGGDTQYF; cdr3_nt: TGTGCCTGGACAGAAGGAGGAGATACGCAGTATTTT
clone_size: few; j_call: TRBJ2-5; d_call: TRBD1; v_call: TRBV27; cdr3_aa: CASGDRGPETQYF; cdr3_nt: TGTGCCAGTGGAGACAGGGGGCCGGAGACCCAGTACTTC
clone_size: NA; j_call: TRBJ1-2; d_call: NA; v_call: TRBV20-1; cdr3_aa: CSAWTVYGYTF; cdr3_nt: TGCAGTGCTTGGACAGTCTATGGCTACACCTTC
clone_size: NA; j_call: TRBJ2-5; d_call: TRBD2; v_call: TRBV29-1; cdr3_aa: CSVVGRGTQYF; cdr3_nt: TGCAGCGTTGTTGGGAGGGGGACCCAGTACTTC
clone_size: NA; j_call: TRBJ1-2; d_call: NA; v_call: TRBV11-3; cdr3_aa: CASSLHRVGYTF; cdr3_nt: TGTGCCAGCAGCTTACACAGGGTCGGCTACACCTTC
clone_size: few; j_call: TRBJ2-7; d_call: NA; v_call: TRBV27; cdr3_aa: CASSYEANPPTYEQYF; cdr3_nt: TGTGCCAGCAGTTATGAGGCGAACCCACCAACCTACGAGCAGTACTTC
clone_size: NA; j_call: TRBJ1-1; d_call: NA; v_call: TRBV19; cdr3_aa: CASSIGTPDTEAFF; cdr3_nt: TGTGCCAGTAGTATTGGGACACCGGACACTGAAGCTTTCTTT
clone_size: few; j_call: TRBJ1-2; d_call: NA; v_call: TRBV6-1; cdr3_aa: CASTDRFGGYTF; cdr3_nt: TGTGCCAGCACTGACAGGTTCGGCGGCTACACCTTC
clone_size: NA; j_call: TRBJ1-6; d_call: NA; v_call: TRBV5-1; cdr3_aa: CASSGGGNSPLHF; cdr3_nt: TGCGCCAGCAGCGGGGGAGGTAATTCACCCCTCCACTTT
clone_size: NA; j_call: TRBJ1-2; d_call: NA; v_call: TRBV2; cdr3_aa: CASSVVQGGGGYTF; cdr3_nt: TGTGCCAGCAGCGTAGTCCAGGGCGGCGGTGGCTACACCTTC
clone_size: NA; j_call: TRBJ2-5; d_call: TRBD1; v_call: TRBV7-7; cdr3_aa: CASSLRTGPQETQYF; cdr3_nt: TGTGCCAGCAGCTTAAGGACAGGGCCCCAAGAGACCCAGTACTTC
clone_size: NA; j_call: TRBJ2-5; d_call: NA; v_call: TRBV6-2/TRBV6-3; cdr3_aa: CASRETGQETQYF; cdr3_nt: TGTGCCAGCAGAGAGACGGGACAAGAGACCCAGTACTTC
clone_size: NA; j_call: TRBJ2-3; d_call: NA; v_call: TRBV24-1; cdr3_aa: CATSEWGDTQYF; cdr3_nt: TGTGCCACCAGTGAGTGGGGGGATACGCAGTATTTT
clone_size: once; j_call: TRBJ1-5; d_call: NA; v_call: TRBV2; cdr3_aa: CASSDRQTSNQPQHF; cdr3_nt: TGTGCCAGCAGTGACCGACAGACATCCAATCAGCCCCAGCATTTT
clone_size: NA; j_call: TRBJ1-5; d_call: NA; v_call: TRBV21-1; cdr3_aa: CASSKDSESNQPQHF; cdr3_nt: TGTGCCAGCAGCAAAGACAGCGAGAGCAATCAGCCCCAGCATTTT
clone_size: NA; j_call: TRBJ2-5; d_call: NA; v_call: TRBV7-2; cdr3_aa: CASSLNGGGQETQYF; cdr3_nt: TGTGCCAGCAGCTTGAACGGAGGGGGTCAAGAGACCCAGTACTTC
clone_size: NA; j_call: TRBJ1-2; d_call: TRBD1; v_call: TRBV15; cdr3_aa: CATSRDRKGAHYGYTF; cdr3_nt: TGTGCCACCAGCAGAGATCGTAAGGGGGCACACTATGGCTACACCTTC
clone_size: NA; j_call: TRBJ2-7; d_call: NA; v_call: TRBV6-1; cdr3_aa: CASSDSGRTEKAYEQYF; cdr3_nt: TGTGCCAGCAGTGACTCTGGGCGGACAGAGAAAGCCTACGAGCAGTACTTC
clone_size: NA; j_call: TRBJ1-6; d_call: NA; v_call: TRBV6-1; cdr3_aa: CASSESTASSPLHF; cdr3_nt: TGTGCCAGCAGTGAATCGACGGCCTCTTCACCCCTCCACTTT
clone_size: NA; j_call: TRBJ2-7; d_call: NA; v_call: TRBV5-1; cdr3_aa: CASSSQAGEGEQYF; cdr3_nt: TGCGCCAGCAGCTCACAGGCCGGTGAGGGCGAGCAGTACTTC
clone_size: NA; j_call: TRBJ2-4; d_call: TRBD1; v_call: TRBV20-1; cdr3_aa: CSARVRTGLSKNIQYF; cdr3_nt: TGCAGTGCCAGGGTCCGGACAGGGCTGTCCAAAAACATTCAGTACTTC
clone_size: NA; j_call: TRBJ1-2; d_call: NA; v_call: TRBV12-3/TRBV12-4; cdr3_aa: CASSPRRSYGYTF; cdr3_nt: TGTGCCAGCAGTCCTAGACGGAGCTATGGCTACACCTTC
clone_size: NA; j_call: TRBJ1-1; d_call: NA; v_call: TRBV25-1; cdr3_aa: CASSARANTEAFF; cdr3_nt: TGTGCCAGCAGTGCCAGGGCGAACACTGAAGCTTTCTTT
clone_size: NA; j_call: TRBJ2-7; d_call: TRBD2; v_call: TRBV20-1; cdr3_aa: CSASPWLAGKYEQYF; cdr3_nt: TGCAGTGCTAGTCCGTGGCTAGCGGGGAAGTACGAGCAGTACTTC
clone_size: NA; j_call: TRBJ2-3; d_call: NA; v_call: TRBV6-1; cdr3_aa: CASSKGPKGTDTQYF; cdr3_nt: TGTGCCAGCAGTAAGGGGCCCAAGGGCACAGATACGCAGTATTTT
clone_size: NA; j_call: TRBJ1-5; d_call: TRBD1; v_call: TRBV7-9; cdr3_aa: CASSSNRWTGNQPQHF; cdr3_nt: TGTGCCAGCAGCTCAAATCGATGGACAGGTAATCAGCCCCAGCATTTT
clone_size: NA; j_call: TRBJ1-1; d_call: NA; v_call: TRBV20-1; cdr3_aa: CSAKTVNTEAFF; cdr3_nt: TGCAGTGCTAAGACAGTGAACACTGAAGCTTTCTTT
clone_size: NA; j_call: TRBJ2-7; d_call: NA; v_call: TRBV20-1; cdr3_aa: CSAYGQRSYEQYF; cdr3_nt: TGCAGTGCTTATGGACAGCGCTCCTACGAGCAGTACTTC
clone_size: NA; j_call: TRBJ2-1; d_call: TRBD2; v_call: TRBV7-6; cdr3_aa: CASSPSLAGAPGNEQFF; cdr3_nt: TGTGCCAGCAGCCCTTCCCTAGCGGGAGCCCCCGGCAATGAGCAGTTCTTC
clone_size: few; j_call: TRBJ1-1; d_call: NA; v_call: TRBV20-1; cdr3_aa: CSAGGMRVNTEAFF; cdr3_nt: TGCAGTGCAGGGGGGATGAGGGTGAACACTGAAGCTTTCTTT
clone_size: few; j_call: TRBJ1-2; d_call: TRBD1; v_call: TRBV7-3; cdr3_aa: CASSPTGGPDGYTF; cdr3_nt: TGTGCCAGCAGCCCAACAGGGGGCCCAGATGGCTACACCTTC
clone_size: few; j_call: TRBJ2-3; d_call: TRBD2; v_call: TRBV5-4; cdr3_aa: CASSFKGLAGADTQYF; cdr3_nt: TGTGCCAGCAGCTTCAAAGGACTAGCGGGAGCAGATACGCAGTATTTT
clone_size: NA; j_call: TRBJ2-2; d_call: NA; v_call: TRBV19; cdr3_aa: CASSITGTIPGELFF; cdr3_nt: TGTGCCAGTAGTATCACGGGGACAATCCCCGGGGAGCTGTTTTTT